Below are 32 T cell receptor beta chains sequenced from a single sample in a study of a mutant IDH1 vaccine in newly diagnosed glioma. Libraries were prepared by immunoSEQ multiplex PCR; TCRdb keeps only in-frame clonotypes and omits some of them. The table shows roughly 74,000 clones, with roughly 85% occurring only once. Time point described: week 23, last vaccination. Vaccination used 300 ug of mutant IDH1 20-mer peptide per dose, with topical imiquimod. Their specific antigens are unknown. Sequencing used PBMCs, obtained from a glioma patient whose treatment included an IDH1 peptide vaccine. These receptors were collected from a man aged 25-45 years with glioma. Some clones in this sample may be carry-over from other donors' samples.

The chain joins TRBV9 to TRBJ2-5; D is ambiguous. Germline V CDR1 and CDR2: SGDLS, YYNGEE. V gave up 2 bases and J gave up 1 base, with 6 bases separating them. The CDR3 sequence is 13 residues long. The CDR3 loop is CASSVHLQETQYF. The CDR3 nucleotides read TGTGCCAGCAGCGTCCATCTCCAAGAGACCCAGTACTTC.

This chain links TRBV28 with TRBJ2-1; TRBD2 is a possible D gene (7 bases). Trimming removed 0 bases at V and 9 bases at J, with 18 bases between. CDR1 is MDHEN and CDR2 is SYDVKM in the germline V gene. CDR3 length: 16 amino acids. CDR3 protein: CASSLWKSQGGGEQFF. DNA of the CDR3: TGTGCCAGCAGTTTATGGAAAAGTCAGGGAGGGGGTGAGCAGTTCTTC. The whole variable domain, filled in from reference TRBV28 and TRBJ2-1, reads DVKVTQSSRYLVKRTGEKVFLECVQDMDHENMFWYRQDPGLGLRLIYFSYDVKMKEKGDIPEGYSVSREKKERFSLILESASTNQTSMYLCASSLWKSQGGGEQFFGPGTRLTVL.

This chain connects TRBV7-9 to TRBJ1-2; tentatively, D is TRBD1 (6 bases). V lost 5 bases to trimming and J lost 0 bases, with 13 bases between them. CDR3 length: 15 amino acids. Per the germline V gene, CDR1 is SEHNR and CDR2 is FQNEAQ (reference sequence). The CDR3 spells CASSQYRDPNYGYTF. CDR3 coding DNA: TGTGCCAGCAGCCAATACAGGGACCCTAACTATGGCTACACCTTC. Together with reference TRBV7-9 and TRBJ1-2, the CDR3 gives the full variable domain: DTGVSQNPRHKITKRGQNVTFRCDPISEHNRLYWYRQTLGQGPEFLTYFQNEAQLEKSRLLSDRFSAERPKGSFSTLEIQRTEQGDSAMYLCASSQYRDPNYGYTFGSGTRLTVV.

This CDR3 reads CASGQGVTNEKLFF. CDR3 coding DNA: TGCGCCAGCGGACAGGGGGTGACTAATGAAAAACTGTTTTTT. The gene calls are TRBV5-1 and TRBJ1-4; 10 bases fit TRBD1. After removal of 7 bases from V and 2 bases from J, the junction contained 2 bases not matched to a gene. Germline values: CDR1 SGHRS, CDR2 YFSETQ. CDR3 length equals 14 residues. The full variable domain, its missing parts supplied by reference TRBV5-1 and TRBJ1-4, is KAGVTQTPRYLIKTRGQQVTLSCSPISGHRSVSWYQQTPGQGLQFLFEYFSETQRNKGNFPGRFSGRQFSNSRSEMNVSTLELGDSALYLCASGQGVTNEKLFFGSGTQLSVL.

The rearrangement uses TRBV19 and TRBJ1-1; D unclear. The CDR3 has 13 amino acids. Germline CDR1 and CDR2: LNHDA and SQIVND (reference sequence). In DNA, the CDR3 is TGTGTTTCGGCTAGGCAGATGAACACTGAAGCTTTCTTT. This codes for CVSARQMNTEAFF.

V gene TRBV2 combines with J gene TRBJ1-2; TRBD1 might be the D (6 bases). This CDR3 spans 13 amino acids. Between the trimmed V and J ends, which lost 1 base and 7 bases, there was a span of 10 bases. Germline V CDR1 and CDR2: SNHLY, FYNNEI. This CDR3 reads CASSEGRGRGYTF. The CDR3 DNA is TGTGCCAGCAGTGAAGGCAGGGGACGTGGCTACACCTTC.

This chain uses TRBV7-6 with TRBJ1-5; D is possibly TRBD1 (5 bases). The CDR3 sequence is 14 residues long. Between the trimmed V and J ends, which lost 5 bases and 2 bases, there was a span of 10 bases. The germline gives CDR1 SGHVS, CDR2 FNYEAQ. In nucleotides, the CDR3 is TGTGCCAGCAGCACGGGGACGGGCAATCAGCCCCAGCATTTT. Its translation: CASSTGTGNQPQHF.

This chain joins TRBV28 and TRBJ1-4; D is possibly TRBD1 (5 bases). Trimming took 4 bases from V and 0 from J, leaving 9 bases between them. The CDR3 is made up of 15 amino acids. Germline V lookup: CDR1 MDHEN, CDR2 SYDVKM. CDR3 loop: CASSSGDATNEKLFF. Written as DNA, the CDR3 is TGTGCCAGCAGTTCGGGGGATGCAACTAATGAAAAACTGTTTTTT.

V is TRBV5-5 and J is TRBJ1-4, with D possibly being TRBD1 (5 bases). The V end was cut by 7 bases, the J end by 7 bases, with 17 bases between. The germline V gene has CDR1 SGHKS and CDR2 YYEKEE (reference sequence). The CDR3 length is 14 residues. The CDR3 here is CASGRPGRGEKLFF. For the CDR3, the DNA is TGTGCCAGCGGGAGACCCGGTAGGGGTGAAAAACTGTTTTTT.

This chain joins TRBV10-3 and TRBJ2-1; the D is unclear. V lost 2 bases and J lost 8, with 7 bases in between. The germline CDR1 and CDR2 sequences are ENHRY and SYGVKD. The CDR3 consists of 12 residues. CDR3 protein: CAISEREDEQFF. CDR3 bases: TGTGCCATCAGTGAGCGAGAGGATGAGCAGTTCTTC.

The J gene is TRBJ2-3, the V gene TRBV7-9; D is uncertain. CDR3 length equals 15 residues. Between the trimmed V and J ends, which lost 1 base and 0 bases, there was a span of 8 bases. Germline V gives CDR1 SEHNR, CDR2 FQNEAQ (reference sequence). CDR3 loop: CASSLGHFSTDTQYF. The CDR3 DNA sequence: TGTGCCAGCAGCTTAGGACACTTTAGCACAGATACGCAGTATTTT.

The chain employs TRBV11-2 and TRBJ1-3; D ambiguous. V was pared by 5 bases and J by 2 bases, with 10 bases between. The length of the CDR3 is 14 residues. Germline V lookup: CDR1 SGHAT, CDR2 FQNNGV. CDR3 in amino acids: CASSPLGPGNTIYF. CDR3 bases: TGTGCCAGCAGCCCCCTAGGACCTGGAAACACCATATATTTT.

The rearrangement links TRBV5-5 to TRBJ1-1; the D gene is possibly TRBD1 (5 bases). This CDR3 has 15 residues. Germline V gives CDR1 SGHKS, CDR2 YYEKEE (reference sequence). Trimming took off 3 bases at V and 0 bases at J, with 12 bases between the two ends. The CDR3 loop reads CASSSSGALNTEAFF. DNA of the CDR3: TGTGCCAGCAGCTCCAGCGGGGCCTTGAACACTGAAGCTTTCTTT.

In DNA, the CDR3 is TGTGCCACCAGCAGAGAACAAGACTATGGCTACACCTTC. Translating gives CATSREQDYGYTF. The chain combines TRBV15 with TRBJ1-2; no reliable D call. The V gene lost 0 bases and the J gene lost 3 bases, with 5 bases spanning the gap. Germline V lookup: CDR1 LNHNV, CDR2 YYDKDF (reference sequence). The CDR3 is 13 residues long.

The chain couples TRBV5-4 to TRBJ1-5; D is ambiguous. Germline V gene data show CDR1 as SGHNT and CDR2 as YYREEE (reference sequence). V was shortened by 3 bases and J by 3 bases, with 19 bases between the two germline ends. The length of the CDR3 is 17 residues. CDR3 DNA sequence: TGTGCCAGCAGCTCTGGCGGTGGCCAGTTAAACAATCAGCCCCAGCATTTT. It is translated as CASSSGGGQLNNQPQHF.

The chain carries TRBV7-2 and TRBJ1-3, with D maybe TRBD1 (5 bases). V lost 6 bases and J 0 bases, leaving 12 bases between the germline ends. Germline CDR1 SGHTA, CDR2 FQGNSA. The CDR3 sequence is 15 residues long. The CDR3 here is CASRSQELSGNTIYF. For the CDR3, the DNA is TGTGCCAGCAGGTCACAGGAACTCTCTGGAAACACCATATATTTT.

The CDR3 loop reads CASSPQVTSTDTQYF. In DNA, the CDR3 is TGTGCCAGTAGTCCCCAAGTGACTAGCACAGATACGCAGTATTTT. The chain uses TRBV19 and TRBJ2-3; no reliable D call. The CDR3 runs to 15 residues. Germline lookup yields CDR1 LNHDA and CDR2 SQIVND (reference sequence). Deletions cut 5 bases from V and 0 bases from J, with 12 bases between.

The V and J genes are TRBV18 and TRBJ2-5, with TRBD2 as a possible D gene (6 bases). This CDR3 is 14 amino acids long. Germline V gene lookup returns CDR1 KGHSH and CDR2 LQKENI. V was pared by 0 bases and J by 7 bases, with 12 bases between. CDR3 sequence: CASSPPSGSATQYF. In nucleotides, the CDR3 is TGTGCCAGCTCACCACCGAGCGGGTCGGCGACCCAGTACTTC.

The J gene is TRBJ1-3, the V gene TRBV7-2; D gene uncertain. Germline values: CDR1 SGHTA, CDR2 FQGNSA. This CDR3 is built from 13 residues. Trimming took 0 bases from V and 10 from J, leaving 10 bases between them. CDR3 in DNA: TGTGCCAGCAGCTTAGCAGGGCAGCGAACCATATATTTT. Protein: CASSLAGQRTIYF. Supplemented by reference TRBV7-2 and TRBJ1-3, the full variable domain reads GAGVSQSPSNKVTEKGKDVELRCDPISGHTALYWYRQSLGQGLEFLIYFQGNSAPDKSGLPSDRFSAERTGGSVSTLTIQRTQQEDSAVYLCASSLAGQRTIYFGEGSWLTVV.

The chain employs TRBV6-5 and TRBJ2-1; TRBD1 aligns across 8 bases. The CDR3 runs to 15 residues. The germline gives CDR1 MNHEY, CDR2 SVGAGI. The ends lost 5 bases at V and 8 bases at J; junction bases unmatched: 11. CDR3 amino acids: CASSLRDRLLDEQFF. CDR3 nucleotide sequence: TGTGCCAGCAGTCTCCGGGACAGGCTCTTAGATGAGCAGTTCTTC.

The chain joins TRBV6-1 to TRBJ2-7; 11 bases map to TRBD1. V was clipped by 1 base and J by 5 bases; unmatched bases: 7. The CDR3 runs to 16 residues. CDR1 is MNHNS and CDR2 is SASEGT in the germline V gene. CDR3 in DNA: TGTGCCAGCAGTGAAGAGGGTGGGACAGGGGGTAACGAGCAGTACTTC. As protein: CASSEEGGTGGNEQYF.

The chain links TRBV5-1 to TRBJ2-1, with 9 nucleotides matching TRBD2. The junction had 14 bases not matched to a gene; V was cut back by 7 bases and J by 9 bases. Germline CDR1 SGHRS, CDR2 YFSETQ. CDR3 length: 15 amino acids. The CDR3 DNA sequence: TGCGCCAGCGCGTCTAGCGGGGAGTCTTTTGTTGAGCAGTTCTTC. Its translation is CASASSGESFVEQFF. Supplemented by reference TRBV5-1 and TRBJ2-1, the full variable domain reads KAGVTQTPRYLIKTRGQQVTLSCSPISGHRSVSWYQQTPGQGLQFLFEYFSETQRNKGNFPGRFSGRQFSNSRSEMNVSTLELGDSALYLCASASSGESFVEQFFGPGTRLTVL.

Worth noting for this clone: Sequence at one end of the junction differs from germline and may be a read error. This chain joins TRBV28 and TRBJ1-5; 8 nucleotides agree with TRBD1. Germline loops: CDR1 MDHEN, CDR2 SYDVKM. CDR3 length: 14 amino acids. CDR3 DNA: TGTGCCACACAGACAGGGGCCAGCAATCAGTCCCAGCATTTT. Encoded protein: CATQTGASNQSQHF.

V gene TRBV6-1 combines with J gene TRBJ2-5; TRBD1 agrees at 10 bases. J gave up 5 bases and V 6 bases, and 6 bases lay outside the gene matches. CDR1 and CDR2 from the germline V gene are MNHNS and SASEGT. The CDR3 totals 14 residues. CDR3 amino acids: CASSRGQGLETQYF. In nucleotides, the CDR3 is TGTGCCAGCAGCAGGGGACAGGGGCTTGAGACCCAGTACTTC.

This chain joins TRBV28 and TRBJ2-2; the D gene is possibly TRBD1 (6 bases). CDR3 length: 15 residues. In germline, CDR1 is MDHEN, CDR2 SYDVKM. The V gene lost 10 bases and the J gene lost 3 bases, with 18 bases spanning the gap. The CDR3 coding sequence is TGTGCCACCACCAGAAAAGGACAGTACACCGGGGAGCTGTTTTTT. Protein: CATTRKGQYTGELFF.

This sequence joins TRBV5-5 and TRBJ2-7; D not certain. Trimming stripped 0 bases from V and 3 bases from J, with 10 bases between. In germline, CDR1 is SGHKS, CDR2 YYEKEE (reference sequence). The CDR3 runs 14 residues. DNA for the CDR3: TGTGCCAGCAGCTTGGATTGGGAATACTACGAGCAGTACTTC. Translated, it gives CASSLDWEYYEQYF.

This rearrangement joins TRBV4-1 to TRBJ2-3; a weak D match, TRBD2 (6 bases). CDR1 and CDR2 (germline): MGHRA, YSYEKL. Trimming took 4 bases from V and 0 from J, leaving 8 bases between them. The CDR3 is 14 amino acids. In DNA, the CDR3 is TGCGCCAGCAGCCTTAGCGGTAGCACAGATACGCAGTATTTT. This codes for CASSLSGSTDTQYF.

This rearrangement joins TRBV2 to TRBJ2-2; weak D call: TRBD2 (5 bases). The CDR3 covers 14 residues. Germline CDR1 reads SNHLY; CDR2 reads FYNNEI. Trimming pared 6 bases from V and 4 bases from J, leaving 12 bases between. CDR3 amino acids: CASRWELPTGELFF. The CDR3 bases are TGTGCCAGCAGATGGGAGCTACCCACCGGGGAGCTGTTTTTT.

The chain employs TRBV9 and TRBJ1-5, with no clear D. Trimming stripped 0 bases from V and 8 bases from J, with 15 bases between. The V gene's germline CDR1 is SGDLS and CDR2 YYNGEE. This CDR3 is built from 15 residues. CDR3 coding DNA: TGTGCCAGCAGCGTAGGCCACGGGCTTACTGAGCCCCAGCATTTT. Encoded protein: CASSVGHGLTEPQHF.

V usage is TRBV4-1 and J usage is TRBJ2-2, with a weak D call TRBD2 (5 bases). CDR1 and CDR2 from the germline V gene are MGHRA and YSYEKL. Trimming pared 0 bases from V and 8 bases from J, leaving 16 bases between. The CDR3 totals 16 residues. The CDR3 spells CASSQDKSLAGGELFF. The CDR3 DNA reads as TGCGCCAGCAGCCAAGATAAGTCGCTAGCAGGAGGGGAGCTGTTTTTT.

The chain carries TRBV6-1 and TRBJ2-5; TRBD2 is a possible D gene (6 bases). The CDR3 contains 13 residues. Trimming pared 4 bases from V and 5 bases from J, leaving 11 bases between. CDR1 and CDR2 from the germline V gene are MNHNS and SASEGT. The CDR3 coding sequence is TGTGCCAGCAGTGTGGGGGGAATTGAGACCCAGTACTTC. Protein sequence: CASSVGGIETQYF.

The chain is built from TRBV28 and TRBJ1-4; 7 bases are a match to TRBD1. Germline V lookup: CDR1 MDHEN, CDR2 SYDVKM. After removal of 4 bases from V and 5 bases from J, the junction contained 4 bases not matched to a gene. CDR3 length: 14 amino acids. CDR3 loop: CASSSDRTNEKLFF. For the CDR3, the DNA is TGTGCCAGCAGTTCGGACAGGACAAATGAAAAACTGTTTTTT.